A single sample gave rise to the 30 T cell receptor beta chains below, sequenced in a study of CD4 T cells in relation to SARS-CoV-2 and coronaviruses (dated by TCRdb to 2020 to 2023). Libraries were made using the immunoSEQ multiplex PCR assay. The table comes from immuneACCESS by way of TCRdb, which keeps in-frame sequences with V and J called. Part of the clones is missing from these tables; in studies checked, under half for an unresolved V gene and the rest for unknown reasons. For this sample there are about 19,000 clones; 77% appear just once. Of the sample, over 20% falls within the top ten clones. CD4+ T cells from unexposed donors were collected before the COVID-19 pandemic (2011-2018). The EasySep CD4+ T cell isolation kit was used to isolate CD4+ T cells once the cultures had run for about 11 days. These receptors have no identified antigens. Sequencing was performed on CD4+ T cells from PBMCs, cultured in vitro. These receptors originate from a human donor in good health.

The chain couples TRBV6-5 to TRBJ2-2; D is possibly TRBD2 (6 bases). This CDR3 is 16 amino acids long. The germline V gene encodes CDR1 MNHEY and CDR2 SVGAGI. Trimming pared 0 bases from V and 3 bases from J, leaving 11 bases between. The CDR3 coding sequence is TGTGCCAGCAGTTACTCTGGTAGCGGATACACCGGGGAGCTGTTTTTT. This translates into CASSYSGSGYTGELFF.

The sample holds a few counts of this clone. The rearrangement links TRBV3-1 (or the pseudogene TRBV3-2) to TRBJ2-1; 10 bases line up with TRBD2. This CDR3 spans 16 amino acids. With 0 bases clipped from V and 4 bases from J, the junction kept 3 bases outside the gene matches. The V gene's germline CDR1 is LGHDT and CDR2 YNNKEL (reference sequence). CDR3 DNA: TGTGCCAGCAGCCAAGAAGGGGGACTAGCGTACAATGAGCAGTTCTTC. Translation: CASSQEGGLAYNEQFF.

The chain combines TRBV2 with TRBJ2-5, with D tentatively TRBD2 (6 bases). Trimming took 4 bases from V and 7 from J, leaving 25 bases between them. The CDR3 spans 17 residues. The V gene's germline CDR1 is SNHLY and CDR2 FYNNEI. This CDR3 reads CASSASQGGRGFVTQYF. CDR3 sequence (DNA): TGTGCCAGCAGTGCCTCGCAGGGCGGGCGGGGTTTTGTGACCCAGTACTTC.

This sequence joins TRBV5-5 and TRBJ2-5; TRBD2 is a possible D gene (6 bases). Between the trimmed V and J ends, which lost 5 bases and 4 bases, there was a span of 15 bases. Germline lookup yields CDR1 SGHKS and CDR2 YYEKEE (reference sequence). The CDR3 contains 14 residues. The DNA for the CDR3 is TGTGCCAGCAGGCGGGGTCCCGGGATAGAGACCCAGTACTTC. Translation gives CASRRGPGIETQYF.

The J gene is TRBJ1-3, the V gene TRBV2; a possible D gene is TRBD1 (5 bases). The CDR3 consists of 12 residues. Per the germline V gene, CDR1 is SNHLY and CDR2 is FYNNEI. The V end lost 7 bases, the J end lost 4 bases, and 8 bases lay between the germline ends. The CDR3 spells CASKAGGNTIYF. Written as DNA, the CDR3 is TGTGCCAGCAAGGCAGGGGGAAACACCATATATTTT. Full variable domain (rest looked up from reference TRBV2 and TRBJ1-3): EPEVTQTPSHQVTQMGQEVILRCVPISNHLYFYWYRQILGQKVEFLVSFYNNEISEKSEIFDDQFSVERPDGSNFTLKIRSTKLEDSAMYFCASKAGGNTIYFGEGSWLTVV.

This rearrangement joins TRBV9 to TRBJ2-4; 7 bases match TRBD1. Per germline, CDR1 SGDLS and CDR2 YYNGEE. CDR3 length equals 14 residues. Trimming at V came to 1 base and at J to 9 bases, leaving 7 bases not matched to a gene. CDR3 coding DNA: TGTGCCAGCAGCGTATTTGAGGGGGCCGGCATTCAGTACTTC. As protein: CASSVFEGAGIQYF.

V is TRBV20-1 and J is TRBJ2-5; 9 bases are a match to TRBD2. The V gene's germline CDR1 is DFQATT and CDR2 SNEGSKA (reference sequence). With 3 bases clipped from V and 0 bases from J, the junction kept 5 bases outside the gene matches. The CDR3 extends over 15 amino acids. Here the CDR3 DNA reads TGCAGTGCTAGTGGAGCTAGCGGGAACCAAGAGACCCAGTACTTC. Translation: CSASGASGNQETQYF.

The V call is TRBV14, the J call TRBJ1-3; D gene ambiguous. V was cut by 0 bases and J by 5 bases, with 14 bases left in between. The CDR3 runs 16 residues. Germline V gives CDR1 SGHDN, CDR2 FVKESK. The CDR3 sequence: CASSQDVRPLRNTIYF. DNA of the CDR3: TGTGCCAGCAGCCAAGACGTACGGCCACTCAGAAACACCATATATTTT. Drawing the rest from reference TRBV14 and TRBJ1-3, the complete variable domain is EAGVTQFPSHSVIEKGQTVTLRCDPISGHDNLYWYRRVMGKEIKFLLHFVKESKQDESGMPNNRFLAERTGGTYSTLKVQPAELEDSGVYFCASSQDVRPLRNTIYFGEGSWLTVV.

This chain joins TRBV11-3 and TRBJ2-1; D gene unclear. The CDR3 is made up of 12 amino acids. Germline V gives CDR1 SGHNT, CDR2 YENEEA. V was pared by 5 bases and J by 5 bases, with 7 bases between. The CDR3 sequence is CASSERDNEQFF. In DNA, the CDR3 is TGTGCCAGCAGCGAAAGGGACAATGAGCAGTTCTTC.

The table lists this clone with a count of one. The chain has TRBV5-4 and TRBJ2-2; D may be TRBD1 (5 bases). The CDR3 has 16 residues. Trimming took 2 bases from V and 1 from J, leaving 12 bases between them. Germline V gene sequence: CDR1 SGHNT, CDR2 YYREEE (reference sequence). CDR3 DNA: TGTGCCAGCAGCTTTGGGGTGGGGCTGAACACCGGGGAGCTGTTTTTT. It specifies CASSFGVGLNTGELFF.

V is TRBV28 and J is TRBJ1-5; D not certain. Trimming took off 3 bases at V and 2 bases at J, with 11 bases between the two ends. The germline V gene has CDR1 MDHEN and CDR2 SYDVKM. The CDR3 is made up of 15 amino acids. CDR3 coding DNA: TGTGCCAGCAGTTTGGGGTCAGGAGGCAATCAGCCCCAGCATTTT. Translation gives CASSLGSGGNQPQHF.

The CDR3 DNA is TGTGCCAGTAGTATGGGGGGCTCTGGAAACACCATATATTTT. Translating it yields CASSMGGSGNTIYF. The rearrangement joins TRBV19 to TRBJ1-3; a possible D gene is TRBD1 (5 bases). The CDR3 loop spans 14 amino acids. Trimming removed 3 bases from V and 0 bases from J, with 6 bases in between. The V gene's germline CDR1 is LNHDA and CDR2 SQIVND (reference sequence).

V usage is TRBV3-1 (or the pseudogene TRBV3-2) and J usage is TRBJ1-5; perhaps TRBD1 as D (6 bases). With 0 bases removed from V and 0 bases from J, the gap between germline ends came to 12 bases. From germline, CDR1 is LGHDT and CDR2 YNNKEL (reference sequence). The CDR3 sequence is 17 residues long. CDR3 DNA sequence: TGTGCCAGCAGCCAAGATGGGGCAGGGGCTAGCAATCAGCCCCAGCATTTT. It encodes CASSQDGAGASNQPQHF.

V is TRBV3-1 (or the pseudogene TRBV3-2) and J is TRBJ2-3, with a weak D call TRBD2 (6 bases). The CDR3 contains 16 residues. V lost 1 base to trimming and J lost 2 bases, with 13 bases between them. Germline V CDR1 and CDR2: LGHDT, YNNKEL (reference sequence). The CDR3 is CASSQGAPSDTDTQYF. The CDR3 DNA is TGTGCCAGCAGCCAAGGGGCTCCTAGCGACACAGATACGCAGTATTTT.

A few counts support this clone. The chain recombines TRBV11-2 with TRBJ2-3; D gene ambiguous. V dropped 4 bases and J dropped 7 bases, with 12 bases sitting between them. Germline V gene lookup returns CDR1 SGHAT and CDR2 FQNNGV. There are 13 residues in the CDR3. Written as DNA, the CDR3 is TGTGCCAGCAGCTGGGGTGGGTCGAATACGCAGTATTTT. This sequence encodes CASSWGGSNTQYF.

J is TRBJ2-6 and V is TRBV6-5; unclear D gene. The CDR3 is made up of 16 amino acids. Looked up from germline, CDR1 is MNHEY and CDR2 is SVGAGI. The V gene lost 0 bases and the J gene lost 0 bases, with 6 bases spanning the gap. The CDR3: CASSYSISSGANVLTF. In nucleotides, the CDR3 is TGTGCCAGCAGTTACTCGATAAGCTCTGGGGCCAACGTCCTGACTTTC.

This clone appeared once. This chain uses TRBV2 with TRBJ2-5, with 8 nucleotides matching TRBD2. Germline CDR1 SNHLY, CDR2 FYNNEI. The CDR3 extends over 13 amino acids. V dropped 6 bases and J dropped 5; count of bases not matched to a gene: 5. CDR3 nucleotide sequence: TGTGCCAGCAGAATGACTAGCGCCGAGACCCAGTACTTC. The encoded protein is CASRMTSAETQYF.

This chain uses TRBV27 with TRBJ2-6; the match to TRBD1 covers 7 bases. Germline lookup yields CDR1 MNHEY and CDR2 SMNVEV (reference sequence). J was trimmed by 4 bases and V by 6 bases; bases with no gene match: 6. The CDR3 loop spans 15 amino acids. The CDR3 DNA is TGTGCCAGCAGGACAAGGGGGCTCGGGGCCAACGTCCTGACTTTC. It encodes CASRTRGLGANVLTF. The full variable domain, in which reference TRBV27 and TRBJ2-6 provide the parts outside the CDR3, is EAQVTQNPRYLITVTGKKLTVTCSQNMNHEYMSWYRQDPGLGLRQIYYSMNVEVTDKGDVPEGYKVSRKEKRNFPLILESPSPNQTSLYFCASRTRGLGANVLTFGAGSRLTVL.

The chain has TRBV28 and TRBJ1-2; tentative D call: TRBD1 (5 bases). V was clipped by 4 bases and J by 4 bases, with 13 bases between them. The germline V gene encodes CDR1 MDHEN and CDR2 SYDVKM. The CDR3 runs 14 residues. CDR3 in amino acids: CASSSSGMSYGYTF. The CDR3 DNA sequence: TGTGCCAGCAGTTCCTCAGGGATGAGCTATGGCTACACCTTC.

The gene calls are TRBV9 and TRBJ2-5, with unresolved D. V dropped 3 bases and J dropped 2 bases, with 14 bases sitting between them. This CDR3 has 15 amino acids. Germline V lookup: CDR1 SGDLS, CDR2 YYNGEE. The CDR3: CASSAPSYPQETQYF. In nucleotides, the CDR3 is TGTGCCAGCAGCGCCCCCAGTTACCCACAAGAGACCCAGTACTTC.

This clone was detected a few times. J is TRBJ1-2 and V is TRBV7-2; D perhaps matches TRBD1 (5 bases). CDR1 and CDR2 from the germline V gene are SGHTA and FQGNSA. The CDR3 sequence is 16 residues long. V was trimmed by 4 bases and J by 2 bases, leaving 17 bases between them. The CDR3 is CASSYRAGVQNYGYTF. The DNA for the CDR3 is TGTGCCAGCAGCTACCGGGCGGGGGTCCAGAACTATGGCTACACCTTC.

The genes are TRBV29-1 and TRBJ1-3, with D perhaps matching TRBD1 (6 bases). The CDR3 extends over 14 amino acids. CDR1 is SQVTM and CDR2 is ANQGSEA in the germline V gene. V was trimmed by 7 bases and J by 0 bases, leaving 13 bases between them. The CDR3 here is CSALGQPSGNTIYF. The CDR3 DNA reads as TGCAGCGCTTTAGGACAGCCCTCTGGAAACACCATATATTTT.

This clone was seen a few times. The chain links TRBV7-2 to TRBJ2-1; unclear D gene. Per germline, CDR1 SGHTA and CDR2 FQGNSA. The CDR3 is made up of 14 amino acids. V lost 5 bases to trimming and J lost 0 bases, with 8 bases between them. CDR3 sequence (DNA): TGTGCCAGCAGCCACCTCGGCTCCTACAATGAGCAGTTCTTC. Its protein is CASSHLGSYNEQFF. The complete variable domain, with remaining parts taken from reference TRBV7-2 and TRBJ2-1, reads GAGVSQSPSNKVTEKGKDVELRCDPISGHTALYWYRQSLGQGLEFLIYFQGNSAPDKSGLPSDRFSAERTGGSVSTLTIQRTQQEDSAVYLCASSHLGSYNEQFFGPGTRLTVL.

V gene TRBV19 combines with J gene TRBJ1-6, with D possibly TRBD1 on 6 matching bases. Trimming pared 7 bases from V and 13 bases from J, leaving 35 bases between. Germline V lookup: CDR1 LNHDA, CDR2 SQIVND (reference sequence). The CDR3 covers 19 residues. CDR3 in amino acids: CASTPKYGSRDIHNRPLHF. In DNA form, the CDR3 reads TGTGCCAGTACCCCGAAGTATGGAAGCCGGGACATCCATAATCGGCCCCTCCACTTT.

The V and J genes are TRBV7-3 and TRBJ2-1; D remains unclear. The germline V and J ends were trimmed by 2 bases and 4 bases, with 3 bases remaining between them. This CDR3 spans 12 amino acids. Germline-derived CDR1 and CDR2 are SGHTA and FQGTGA. CDR3 bases: TGTGCCAGCAGCTTAGGGTACAATGAGCAGTTCTTC. This gives the protein CASSLGYNEQFF.

This clone ranks as large. The chain recombines TRBV7-7 with TRBJ2-7, with TRBD1 matching 8 bases. The CDR3 runs to 13 residues. Germline CDR1 is SSHAT and CDR2 is FNYEAQ (reference sequence). V gave up 1 base and J gave up 7 bases; unmatched junction bases: 3. In DNA, the CDR3 is TGTGCCAGCAGCTTAGACAGGACAGGGGAGCAGTACTTC. Its protein product is CASSLDRTGEQYF.

This chain connects TRBV7-8 to TRBJ1-2; TRBD1 aligns across 7 bases. Unmatched junction bases numbered 16, after V lost 1 base and J lost 2 bases. The CDR3 runs to 19 residues. Germline V gene sequence: CDR1 SGHVS, CDR2 FQNEAQ. CDR3 sequence reads: CASSLGGRGQRKENYGYTF. The CDR3 coding sequence is TGTGCCAGCAGCTTAGGGGGCCGGGGACAGAGAAAAGAGAACTATGGCTACACCTTC.

The rearrangement uses TRBV10-3 and TRBJ2-7; 8 bases align to TRBD2. Germline V lookup: CDR1 ENHRY, CDR2 SYGVKD. With V trimmed by 6 bases and J by 6 bases, 10 bases remained unmatched. The CDR3 runs to 14 residues. DNA of the CDR3: TGTGCCATCAGCGCCGGGACTAGGGAGGTCGAGCAGTACTTC. Residues: CAISAGTREVEQYF.

The gene calls are TRBV4-3 and TRBJ2-7, with 10 bases fitting TRBD1. The germline V gene encodes CDR1 LGHNA and CDR2 YSLEER. There are 15 residues in the CDR3. V lost 2 bases, J lost 5 bases, and 6 bases stayed unmatched. CDR3 sequence: CASSQSGTGAHEQYF. The CDR3 DNA sequence: TGCGCCAGCAGCCAATCCGGGACAGGGGCTCACGAGCAGTACTTC.

CDR3 sequence (DNA): TGTGCCAGCAGCTTAGCGGGACAGCAGTATGGCTACACCTTC. Amino acids: CASSLAGQQYGYTF. The chain joins TRBV7-2 to TRBJ1-2, with TRBD1 matching over 7 bases. CDR1 is SGHTA, CDR2 FQGNSA, per germline. J lost 5 bases, V lost 0 bases, and 3 bases had no gene match. The length of the CDR3 is 14 residues.